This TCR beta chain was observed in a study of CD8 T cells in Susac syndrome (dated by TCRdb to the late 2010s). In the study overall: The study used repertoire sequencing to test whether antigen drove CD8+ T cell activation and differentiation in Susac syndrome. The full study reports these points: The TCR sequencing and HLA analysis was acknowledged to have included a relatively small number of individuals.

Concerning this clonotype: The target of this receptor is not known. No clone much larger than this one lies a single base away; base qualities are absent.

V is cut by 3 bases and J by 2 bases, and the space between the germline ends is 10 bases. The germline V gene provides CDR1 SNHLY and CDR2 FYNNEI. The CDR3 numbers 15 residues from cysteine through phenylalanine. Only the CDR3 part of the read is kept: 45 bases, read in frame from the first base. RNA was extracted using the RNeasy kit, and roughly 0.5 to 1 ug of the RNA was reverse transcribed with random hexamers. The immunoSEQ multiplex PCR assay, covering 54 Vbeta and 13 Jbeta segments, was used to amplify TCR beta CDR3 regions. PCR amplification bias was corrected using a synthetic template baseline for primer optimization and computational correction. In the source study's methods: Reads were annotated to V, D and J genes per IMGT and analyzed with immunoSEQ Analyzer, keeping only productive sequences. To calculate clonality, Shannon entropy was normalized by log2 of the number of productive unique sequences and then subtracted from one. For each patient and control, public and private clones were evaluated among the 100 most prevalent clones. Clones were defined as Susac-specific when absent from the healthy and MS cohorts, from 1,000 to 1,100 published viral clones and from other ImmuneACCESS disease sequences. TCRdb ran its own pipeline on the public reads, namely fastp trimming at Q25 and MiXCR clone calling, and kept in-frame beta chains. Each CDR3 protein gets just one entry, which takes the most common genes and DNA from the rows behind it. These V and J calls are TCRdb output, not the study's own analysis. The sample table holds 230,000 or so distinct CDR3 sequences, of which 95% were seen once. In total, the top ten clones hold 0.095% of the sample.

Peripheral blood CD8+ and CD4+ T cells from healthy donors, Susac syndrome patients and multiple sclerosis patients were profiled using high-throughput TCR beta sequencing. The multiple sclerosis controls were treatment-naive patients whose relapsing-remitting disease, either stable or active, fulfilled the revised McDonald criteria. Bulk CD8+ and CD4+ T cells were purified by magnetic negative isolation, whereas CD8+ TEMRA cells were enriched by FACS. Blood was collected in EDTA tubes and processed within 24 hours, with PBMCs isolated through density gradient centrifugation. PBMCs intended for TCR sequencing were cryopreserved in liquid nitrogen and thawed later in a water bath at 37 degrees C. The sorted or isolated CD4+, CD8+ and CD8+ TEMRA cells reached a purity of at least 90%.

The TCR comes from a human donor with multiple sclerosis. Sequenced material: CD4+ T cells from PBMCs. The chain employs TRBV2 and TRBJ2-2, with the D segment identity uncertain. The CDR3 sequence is CASSDLGSNTGELFF. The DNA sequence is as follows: TGTGCCAGCAGTGATTTAGGGTCAAACACCGGGGAGCTGTTTTTT. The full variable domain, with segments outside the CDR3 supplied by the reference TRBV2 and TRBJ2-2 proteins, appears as EPEVTQTPSHQVTQMGQEVILRCVPISNHLYFYWYRQILGQKVEFLVSFYNNEISEKSEIFDDQFSVERPDGSNFTLKIRSTKLEDSAMYFCASSDLGSNTGELFFGEGSRLTVL.